This note documents a single TCR beta chain sequence. The target antigen is unknown. From germline, CDR1 is SEHNR and CDR2 FQNEAQ (reference sequence). There are 16 residues in the CDR3. The trim removed 5 bases at V and 2 bases at J, leaving 7 bases unmatched. Combining a sample-barcoded 5' primer with a J-beta primer mix, a second PCR ran for roughly 7 to 11 cycles. TCRdb re-called the 5' RACE reads through MiXCR, storing one row per CDR3 protein. The table lists more than 650,000 distinct CDR3 sequences, 22% of them singletons. These data are taken from a study of blood T cells in healthy people across ages. Regarding the study as a whole: Diversity estimated from one million T cells was considered an underestimate.

Every participating donor contributed about 10 milliliters of peripheral blood through a draw. Sequencing input: blood. The chain carries TRBV7-9 and TRBJ2-3; TRBD2 agrees at 10 bases. This sequence originates from a man between 65 and 85 years old in good health. CDR3 nucleotides: TGTGCCAGCAGCGTAACTAGCGGGACCAACACAGATACGCAGTATTTT. Its translation is CASSVTSGTNTDTQYF.